The 17 T cell receptor beta chains below all came from one sample that was sequenced in a study of shared clonotypes between healthy human individuals. Produced via immunoSEQ multiplex PCR; TCRdb's table is partial and in-frame only. The sample gives more than 1,200,000 clones, approximately 98.5% of which show up once; 0.3% to 0.45% is in the top ten. The sequencing sample was made of naive CD4+ T cells sorted from blood. Subset described: CD45RA+ positively selected. Receptor source: a man younger than 40 in good health.

The rearrangement uses TRBV27 and TRBJ2-6, with 10 bases identical to TRBD1. The J segment lost 0 bases and the V segment lost 3 bases, leaving 11 bases of the junction unmatched. The V gene's germline CDR1 is MNHEY and CDR2 SMNVEV (reference sequence). The CDR3 covers 20 residues. CDR3 sequence (DNA): TGTGCCAGCAGTTTTGACGGAGGACAGGGGGGGACCTCTGGGGCCAACGTCCTGACTTTC. This sequence encodes CASSFDGGQGGTSGANVLTF.

This chain joins TRBV11-2 and TRBJ2-7; 9 bases agree with TRBD1. The trim removed 4 bases at V and 4 bases at J, leaving 8 bases unmatched. Germline V CDR1 and CDR2: SGHAT, FQNNGV. The CDR3 consists of 15 residues. The CDR3 DNA follows: TGTGCCAGCAGCTCCGAAAGGGGACAGGGTTACGAGCAGTACTTC. As protein: CASSSERGQGYEQYF.

This clone was observed once. The gene calls are TRBV27 and TRBJ2-2; 8 bases line up with TRBD2. Germline V lookup: CDR1 MNHEY, CDR2 SMNVEV (reference sequence). V shed 7 bases and J 2 bases; nucleotides not matched to a gene: 9. The CDR3 extends over 16 amino acids. The CDR3, as DNA: TGTGCCAGCACGTCCCGCGGGAGGTCAAACACCGGGGAGCTGTTTTTT. Translation: CASTSRGRSNTGELFF.

The chain combines TRBV7-7 with TRBJ2-7; 8 bases fit TRBD2. The CDR3 has 13 residues. CDR1 SSHAT and CDR2 FNYEAQ come from the germline V gene (reference sequence). CDR3 sequence reads: CGTTWTSFYEQYF. In nucleotides, the CDR3 is TGTGGTACGACCTGGACTAGCTTTTACGAGCAGTACTTC.

This chain uses TRBV7-3 with TRBJ2-2; D might be TRBD1 (5 bases). CDR3 size: 18 residues. Trimming removed 0 bases from V and 0 bases from J, with 14 bases in between. Per germline, CDR1 SGHTA and CDR2 FQGTGA. CDR3 amino acids: CASSLTRATAANTGELFF. The CDR3 DNA reads TGTGCCAGCAGCTTAACGAGAGCGACAGCTGCGAACACCGGGGAGCTGTTTTTT. Combining the CDR3 with reference TRBV7-3 and TRBJ2-2 gives the whole variable domain GAGVSQTPSNKVTEKGKYVELRCDPISGHTALYWYRQSLGQGPEFLIYFQGTGAADDSGLPNDRFFAVRPEGSVSTLKIQRTERGDSAVYLCASSLTRATAANTGELFFGEGSRLTVL.

The chain couples TRBV19 to TRBJ2-2; 8 bases map to TRBD1. In germline, CDR1 is LNHDA, CDR2 SQIVND (reference sequence). V shed 2 bases, J shed 6 bases, and the junction held 5 bases outside the gene matches. The CDR3 is 15 amino acids. The CDR3 spells CASSIYPQGAGELFF. The DNA of the CDR3 is TGTGCCAGTAGTATATACCCACAGGGGGCCGGGGAGCTGTTTTTT.

The chain uses TRBV5-1 and TRBJ2-5; 7 bases are a match to TRBD1. V shed 2 bases and J 5 bases; nucleotides not matched to a gene: 6. Germline assignment: CDR1 SGHRS and CDR2 YFSETQ. The CDR3 is made up of 14 amino acids. The CDR3 sequence: CASSFGQVDETQYF. The CDR3 nucleotides read TGCGCCAGCAGCTTCGGACAGGTGGACGAGACCCAGTACTTC.

The chain couples TRBV30 to TRBJ1-2; 7 bases agree with TRBD1. CDR1 is GTSNPN and CDR2 is SVGIG in the germline V gene (reference sequence). J gave up 4 bases and V 2 bases, and 7 bases lay outside the gene matches. The CDR3 contains 14 residues. CDR3: CAWSTARGSYGYTF. In DNA form, the CDR3 reads TGTGCCTGGAGTACCGCCAGGGGGTCCTATGGCTACACCTTC.

The chain carries TRBV5-5 and TRBJ2-4; 8 nucleotides match TRBD1. The CDR3 contains 16 residues. V lost 4 bases, J lost 5 bases, and 11 bases stayed unmatched. Germline assignment: CDR1 SGHKS and CDR2 YYEKEE (reference sequence). CDR3 DNA: TGTGCCAGCAGCCGGACAGGGAGTATTGGTGAAAACATTCAGTACTTC. It codes for CASSRTGSIGENIQYF. The full variable domain, completed using reference TRBV5-5 and TRBJ2-4, is DAGVTQSPTHLIKTRGQQVTLRCSPISGHKSVSWYQQVLGQGPQFIFQYYEKEERGRGNFPDRFSARQFPNYSSELNVNALLLGDSALYLCASSRTGSIGENIQYFGAGTRLSVL.

As regards this clone: The same CDR3 can be traced to other DNA sequences in this sample. V usage is TRBV4-3 and J usage is TRBJ2-3; D remains unclear. This CDR3 region has 14 residues. Germline lookup yields CDR1 LGHNA and CDR2 YSLEER. The ends were cut back, 0 bases at V and 2 bases at J, with 6 bases in the middle. DNA of the CDR3: TGCGCCAGCAGCCAAGACCCAAACACAGATACGCAGTATTTT. This codes for CASSQDPNTDTQYF.

The CDR3 spells CASGDQPAGNEQFF. CDR3 coding DNA: TGTGCCAGCGGGGACCAGCCGGCAGGCAATGAGCAGTTCTTC. The genes are TRBV7-3 and TRBJ2-1; D is possibly TRBD1 or TRBD2 (5 bases each). The CDR3 is 14 residues long. V was pared by 8 bases and J by 6 bases, with 17 bases between. The germline gives CDR1 SGHTA, CDR2 FQGTGA.

The genes are TRBV15 and TRBJ2-7; 12 bases fit TRBD1. With V trimmed by 3 bases and J by 4 bases, 7 bases remained unmatched. The germline gives CDR1 LNHNV, CDR2 YYDKDF (reference sequence). This CDR3 spans 16 amino acids. CDR3 loop: CATSRNPGQGAYEQYF. In DNA form, the CDR3 reads TGTGCCACCAGCAGGAACCCGGGACAGGGGGCTTACGAGCAGTACTTC.

The CDR3 DNA follows: TGTGCCAGCAGTGAAGCCCGCGGAGCTAGCGGGCCAATGACCGACTACAATGAGCAGTTCTTC. Translation: CASSEARGASGPMTDYNEQFF. The chain uses TRBV2 and TRBJ2-1; TRBD2 aligns across 8 bases. Germline V lookup: CDR1 SNHLY, CDR2 FYNNEI. V lost 0 bases to trimming and J lost 3 bases; unmatched junction nucleotides: 19. CDR3 length equals 21 residues.

This clone has a single count. The gene calls are TRBV11-2 and TRBJ1-3; 7 nucleotides agree with TRBD1. Germline V gene data show CDR1 as SGHAT and CDR2 as FQNNGV. CDR3 length equals 19 residues. V shed 5 bases and J 0 bases; nucleotides not matched to a gene: 16. The CDR3 loop is CASSPLERIGTASGNTIYF. The CDR3 bases are TGTGCCAGCAGCCCCCTCGAACGAATAGGGACAGCCTCTGGAAACACCATATATTTT.

The chain links TRBV7-9 to TRBJ2-7, with TRBD1 identical over 8 bases. The germline gives CDR1 SEHNR, CDR2 FQNEAQ (reference sequence). V shed 1 base, J shed 4 bases, and the junction held 9 bases outside the gene matches. The CDR3 is 16 residues long. The CDR3 spells CASSLGARQGFYEQYF. The CDR3 DNA reads TGTGCCAGCAGCTTAGGGGCGCGACAGGGGTTTTACGAGCAGTACTTC.

The chain recombines TRBV5-1 with TRBJ1-5; TRBD1 might be the D (5 bases). Trimming stripped 0 bases from V and 3 bases from J, with 7 bases between. Germline values: CDR1 SGHRS, CDR2 YFSETQ. The CDR3 is 14 amino acids. CDR3 residues: CASSLAGPNQPQHF. CDR3 in DNA: TGCGCCAGCAGCTTGGCAGGGCCCAATCAGCCCCAGCATTTT.

This clone was seen only once. The chain is built from TRBV7-2 and TRBJ2-4; 9 positions match TRBD2. The trim removed 5 bases at V and 8 bases at J, leaving 7 bases unmatched. CDR1 and CDR2 (germline): SGHTA, FQGNSA. This CDR3 has 14 residues. CDR3 DNA sequence: TGTGCCAGCAGCCCCGGACTAGCGTTAGACATTCAGTACTTC. It yields the protein CASSPGLALDIQYF. Full variable domain (outside the CDR3, taken from reference TRBV7-2 and TRBJ2-4): GAGVSQSPSNKVTEKGKDVELRCDPISGHTALYWYRQSLGQGLEFLIYFQGNSAPDKSGLPSDRFSAERTGGSVSTLTIQRTQQEDSAVYLCASSPGLALDIQYFGAGTRLSVL.